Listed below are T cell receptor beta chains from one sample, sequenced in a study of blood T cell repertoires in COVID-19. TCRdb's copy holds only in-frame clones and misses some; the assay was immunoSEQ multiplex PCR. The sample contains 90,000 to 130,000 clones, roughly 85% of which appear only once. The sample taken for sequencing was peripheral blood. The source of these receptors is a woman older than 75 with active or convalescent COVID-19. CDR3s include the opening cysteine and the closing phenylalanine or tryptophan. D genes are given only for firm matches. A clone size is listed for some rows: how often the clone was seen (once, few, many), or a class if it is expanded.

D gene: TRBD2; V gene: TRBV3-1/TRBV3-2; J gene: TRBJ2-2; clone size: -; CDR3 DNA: TGTGCCAGCAGCCTTGGACTAGCGGACACCGGGGAGCTGTTTTTT; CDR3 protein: CASSLGLADTGELFF
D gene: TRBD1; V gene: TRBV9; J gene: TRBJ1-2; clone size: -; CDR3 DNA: TGTGCCAGCAGCGTAGGGGACAGGGGGATCTATGGCTACACCTTC; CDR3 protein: CASSVGDRGIYGYTF
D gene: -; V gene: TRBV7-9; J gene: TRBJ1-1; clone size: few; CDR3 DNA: TGTGCCAGCAGCACGGGACAGAACACTGAAGCTTTCTTT; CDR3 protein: CASSTGQNTEAFF
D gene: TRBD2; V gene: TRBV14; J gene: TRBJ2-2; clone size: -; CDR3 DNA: TGTGCCAGCAACCCTAGCGGATCGAACACCGGGGAGCTGTTTTTT; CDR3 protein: CASNPSGSNTGELFF
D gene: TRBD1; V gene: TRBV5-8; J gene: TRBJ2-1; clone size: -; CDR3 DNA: TGTGCCAGCAGCGGGGACAGGTATAACAATGAGCAGTTCTTC; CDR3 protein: CASSGDRYNNEQFF
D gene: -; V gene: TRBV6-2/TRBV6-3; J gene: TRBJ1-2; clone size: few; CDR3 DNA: TGTGCCAGCAGTTACAGTAGCTATGGCTACACCTTC; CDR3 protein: CASSYSSYGYTF
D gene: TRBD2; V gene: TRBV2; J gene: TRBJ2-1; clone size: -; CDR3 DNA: TGTGCCAGCAGTGGGACTAGCGGCTACAATGAGCAGTTCTTC; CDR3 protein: CASSGTSGYNEQFF
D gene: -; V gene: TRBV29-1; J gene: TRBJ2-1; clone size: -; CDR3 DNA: TGCAGCGTTGTAGGGGCCACGCGGTCCTACAATGAGCAGTTCTTC; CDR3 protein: CSVVGATRSYNEQFF
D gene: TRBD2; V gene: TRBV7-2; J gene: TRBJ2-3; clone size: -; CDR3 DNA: TGTGCCAGCAAAATGGGACTAATGACAGATACGCAGTATTTT; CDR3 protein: CASKMGLMTDTQYF
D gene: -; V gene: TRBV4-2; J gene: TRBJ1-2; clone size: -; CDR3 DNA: TGTGCCAGCAGCCAGCCCATAATCCGCGCAGGGTCTCTCCATGGCTACACCTTC; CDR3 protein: CASSQPIIRAGSLHGYTF
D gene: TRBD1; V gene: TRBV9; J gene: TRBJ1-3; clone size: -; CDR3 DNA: TGTGCCAGCAGCCCTCGGACAGGGGCTGGAAACACCATATATTTT; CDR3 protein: CASSPRTGAGNTIYF